This passage covers 13 T cell receptor beta chains from one sample sequenced in a study of cytomegalovirus exposure and HLA in healthy donors. Both 60 Vbeta primers and 13 Jbeta primers went into the PCR. The table came from immunoSEQ multiplex PCR; TCRdb's copy has only in-frame clones and leaves some out. Counted here are about 140,000 clones, about 79% occurring once; the ten biggest clones make up less than 3.5%. Sequencing was performed on PBMCs. The receptor set was obtained from a male donor in good health and CMV-seronegative.

The V call is TRBV7-3, the J call TRBJ2-4; tentative D call: TRBD1 (5 bases). Deletions cut 5 bases from V and 5 bases from J, with 10 bases between. Germline-derived CDR1 and CDR2 are SGHTA and FQGTGA. The CDR3 is 13 amino acids. The CDR3 here is CASSLARENIQYF. The CDR3 nucleotides read TGTGCCAGCAGCCTTGCCAGGGAAAACATTCAGTACTTC.

The chain couples TRBV5-1 to TRBJ1-2, with 7 bases matching TRBD1. The CDR3 totals 15 residues. The trim removed 0 bases at V and 2 bases at J, leaving 4 bases unmatched. Looked up from germline, CDR1 is SGHRS and CDR2 is YFSETQ. The CDR3 loop is CASSLARDSNYGYTF. CDR3 coding DNA: TGCGCCAGCAGCTTGGCAAGGGACAGCAACTATGGCTACACCTTC.

This chain links TRBV29-1 with TRBJ1-1; D is undetermined. The CDR3 sequence is 12 residues long. Germline V CDR1 and CDR2: SQVTM, ANQGSEA. Here the CDR3 reads CSHGRENTEAFF. The CDR3, as DNA: TGCAGTCATGGACGGGAGAACACTGAAGCTTTCTTT.

The CDR3 sequence is CASSEDRGIPEQFF. CDR3 nucleotides: TGCGCCAGCAGTGAGGACAGGGGAATTCCTGAGCAGTTCTTC. The chain employs TRBV10-2 and TRBJ2-1, with TRBD1 matching over 8 bases. Trimming at V came to 2 bases and at J to 9 bases, leaving 6 bases not matched to a gene. The CDR3 extends over 14 amino acids. The germline gives CDR1 WSHSY, CDR2 SAAADI.

The CDR3 coding sequence is TGTGCCAGTAGTGCAGACAGGGACCGAGCTTATAGCAATCAGCCCCAGCATTTT. Protein product: CASSADRDRAYSNQPQHF. The chain links TRBV19 to TRBJ1-5; 7 bases align to TRBD1. The germline CDR1 and CDR2 sequences are LNHDA and SQIVND (reference sequence). V shed 5 bases, J shed 0 bases, and the junction held 13 bases outside the gene matches. This CDR3 spans 18 amino acids. Full variable domain (rest looked up from reference TRBV19 and TRBJ1-5): DGGITQSPKYLFRKEGQNVTLSCEQNLNHDAMYWYRQDPGQGLRLIYYSQIVNDFQKGDIAEGYSVSREKKESFPLTVTSAQKNPTAFYLCASSADRDRAYSNQPQHFGDGTRLSIL.

The chain employs TRBV11-1 and TRBJ2-2; 8 bases agree with TRBD1. There are 17 residues in the CDR3. Germline assignment: CDR1 SGHAT and CDR2 FQDESV (reference sequence). The V gene end was trimmed by 2 bases and the J gene end by 0 bases; junction bases not matched to a gene: 5. The CDR3 loop is CASSLLPGQANTGELFF. The CDR3, as DNA: TGTGCCAGCAGCTTATTACCGGGACAGGCGAACACCGGGGAGCTGTTTTTT.

The rearrangement uses TRBV4-1 and TRBJ2-3; TRBD2 matches 8 bases. CDR1 MGHRA and CDR2 YSYEKL come from the germline V gene. The CDR3 consists of 17 residues. With 2 bases clipped from V and 1 base from J, the junction kept 8 bases outside the gene matches. The CDR3 reads CASSQSLTGGGTDTQYF. Here the CDR3 DNA reads TGCGCCAGCAGCCAATCTCTGACGGGGGGGGGCACAGATACGCAGTATTTT.

The CDR3 sequence is CASSLAPGGGPNYGYTF. CDR3 sequence (DNA): TGTGCCAGCAGCTTAGCGCCGGGCGGGGGCCCTAACTATGGCTACACCTTC. The chain joins TRBV7-6 to TRBJ1-2, with a possible D match to TRBD1 (6 bases). The CDR3 is 17 amino acids. V was shortened by 0 bases and J by 0 bases, with 14 bases between the two germline ends. The germline V gene has CDR1 SGHVS and CDR2 FNYEAQ.

This chain links TRBV4-1 with TRBJ1-4; 8 nucleotides match TRBD1. Germline CDR1 is MGHRA and CDR2 is YSYEKL. The CDR3 loop spans 14 amino acids. The V and J ends lost 1 base and 11 bases, in that order; junction bases with no gene match: 6. The DNA of the CDR3 is TGCGCCAGCAGCCAAGGTGGACAGGGACGGAAACTGTTTTTT. Translation gives CASSQGGQGRKLFF.

The V and J genes are TRBV2 and TRBJ1-3; D gene uncertain. Between the trimmed V and J ends, which lost 8 bases and 3 bases, there was a span of 11 bases. The germline V gene encodes CDR1 SNHLY and CDR2 FYNNEI. This CDR3 is 13 amino acids long. CDR3 loop: CASSLERGNTIYF. The CDR3 nucleotides are TGTGCCAGCTCTCTCGAGCGTGGAAACACCATATATTTT.

CDR3 amino acids: CSAISDRGTSYEQYF. CDR3 bases: TGCAGCGCCATTTCGGACAGGGGTACGTCCTACGAGCAGTACTTC. The chain combines TRBV29-1 with TRBJ2-7, with 9 positions matching TRBD1. The CDR3 covers 15 residues. V shed 7 bases and J 1 base; nucleotides not matched to a gene: 11. CDR1 is SQVTM and CDR2 is ANQGSEA in the germline V gene.

V and J are TRBV7-3 and TRBJ1-5; 7 bases fit TRBD1. There are 14 residues in the CDR3. The trim removed 5 bases at V and 2 bases at J, leaving 3 bases unmatched. CDR1 and CDR2 from the germline V gene are SGHTA and FQGTGA. The CDR3 nucleotides are TGTGCCAGCAGCCCCGGACAGGGCAATCAGCCCCAGCATTTT. Protein product: CASSPGQGNQPQHF.

This clone appeared a few times. The chain carries TRBV7-2 and TRBJ1-5; D uncertain. Germline values: CDR1 SGHTA, CDR2 FQGNSA. This CDR3 region has 12 residues. Between the trimmed V and J ends, which lost 8 bases and 10 bases, there was a span of 15 bases. The CDR3 DNA follows: TGTGCCAGCCGCCCGTCCGGCGGTCCCCAGCATTTT. The encoded protein is CASRPSGGPQHF.